This T cell receptor beta chain came from a study of metastatic and nonmetastatic thyroid tumors. Overall study: Repertoire comparison spanned blood and tumor or nodule tissue of malignant and benign thyroid patients.

The authors' processing: A papillary thyroid cancer distant-metastasis classifier was built from CDR3 differences across clinicopathological groups. With MiXCR, TCRdb reprocessed the PCR reads. TCRdb, not the original authors, processed these V and J calls. The sample includes roughly 30,000 clones, under 20% of them seen just once. Study-level points and caveats: According to reports, the diversity of TCR beta was significantly higher in malignant thyroid tumors than in benign nodules, and this held in both blood and tumor samples.

Per the germline V gene, CDR1 is DFQATT and CDR2 is SNEGSKA (reference sequence). V gave up 3 bases and J gave up 2 bases; unmatched junction bases: 11. The CDR3 spans 16 residues. Nobody among the patients had been given any treatment before thyroid surgery. This clone ranks as medium-sized. As yet, its antigen is unknown. Sequencing was carried out using blood. This chain uses TRBV20-1 with TRBJ2-7; 9 bases line up with TRBD1. This sequence was found in a female donor with papillary thyroid cancer or a benign thyroid nodule (not recorded which). Some clones in this sample may be carry-over from other donors' samples. CDR3: CSARRTPGQGAYEQYF. The CDR3 DNA follows: TGCAGTGCTAGGCGAACCCCGGGACAGGGAGCCTACGAGCAGTACTTC.